This TCR beta chain derives from a study of blood T cell repertoires in COVID-19 (dated by TCRdb to the early 2020s). Turning to the overall study: Collaborator samples came from the United States, Italy and Spain and covered acute and convalescent phases of COVID-19. The dataset comprised deeply sampled blood TCRbeta repertoires from subjects exposed to, actively infected with, or recovered from COVID-19. Samples came from the ongoing ImmuneRACE study (first 160 participants) plus 1,254 subjects from 6 global collaborators. The repertoires were released in a freely available public database meant as a resource for research on the immune response to SARS-CoV-2. The material from the prospective study consisted of cDNA or gDNA derived from T cells, B-cell-depleted T cells, or PBMCs. HLA class I and class II types, where available, came from metadata supplied by the sample provider rather than from assay-based typing. Nearly every sample came with metadata listing a de-identified subject ID, COVID-19 status, age in years and sex.

TCRbeta CDR3 regions were amplified from genomic DNA using the immunoSEQ Assay, a bias-controlled multiplex PCR. For the original study's pipeline: The number of nucleated cells in each sample was estimated by amplification of reference gene primers within the assay. To quantify the absolute abundance of each unique TCRbeta CDR3 rearrangement, sequence reads were collapsed and filtered. For each sample, productive Simpson clonality was calculated by taking the square root of Simpson's diversity index across productive rearrangements. This is the immuneACCESS table as TCRdb keeps it, with only in-frame sequences that have V and J called. A part of the clones is gone; compared with another copy, unresolved V genes explain less than half, and the rest is unexplained. That table is the source of V, J and clone size, and D and trimming were worked out from the DNA. Here the sample has a few hundred thousand clones; about nine tenths occur a single time. The ten most abundant clones make up 1.6% of the sample.

What the research found in general, with its limitations: The amount of clinical and demographic metadata varied by source and participant and was provided uncurated.

Sequences SNHLY (CDR1) and FYNNEI (CDR2) are obtained from the germline V gene. The trim is 6 bases for V and 2 bases for J, with a gap of 15 bases between the germline ends. There are 15 amino acids in the CDR3, from cysteine to phenylalanine inclusive. The retained sequence is limited to the CDR3, 45 bases, with the frame set at the first base. In Seattle, one collaborating source enrolled patients while the infection was active and tracked those patients longitudinally over the course of disease. Collaborating institutions collected whole blood in K2EDTA tubes following their own protocols. For TCRbeta analysis, collaborator samples were shipped as frozen whole blood, as isolated PBMCs, or as DNA extracted from either sample type. For this clone: This receptor's antigen is unknown. No quality values exist for individual bases; no much larger clone is one base distant.

The material sequenced was peripheral blood. The TCR originated in a woman in her twenties or thirties with COVID-19, enrolled during active disease. Recombination connected TRBV2 to TRBJ2-3; the D gene is perhaps TRBD1, on 6 matching bases. The CDR3 corresponds to CASSASGQHTDTQYF. The DNA is TGTGCCAGCAGCGCAAGCGGACAGCACACAGATACGCAGTATTTT.